These 25 T cell receptor beta chains share one sample of origin, sequenced in a study of blood T cell repertoires in COVID-19. TCRdb's table, derived via immunoSEQ multiplex PCR, lists solely in-frame clones and lacks some. The sample lists some 150,000 clones, around nine tenths seen once, with approximately 2.3% in the top ten. Sample: peripheral blood. These receptors came from a woman aged 70-85 years with acute or convalescent COVID-19.

The rearrangement uses TRBV6-5 and TRBJ2-1; possible D gene TRBD2, 6 bases. CDR1 and CDR2 from the germline V gene are MNHEY and SVGAGI. This CDR3 has 13 amino acids. The V end lost 2 bases, the J end lost 7 bases, and 9 bases lay between the germline ends. The DNA of the CDR3 is TGTGCCAGCAGTTACGTCCGGGGGAATGAGCAGTTCTTC. Amino acid sequence: CASSYVRGNEQFF.

This rearrangement joins TRBV19 to TRBJ1-2; D might be TRBD1 (6 bases). From germline, CDR1 is LNHDA and CDR2 SQIVND (reference sequence). With 6 bases removed from V and 2 bases from J, the gap between germline ends came to 16 bases. The CDR3 covers 15 residues. CDR3: CASREAGGENYGYTF. DNA for the CDR3: TGTGCCAGTAGGGAGGCGGGGGGCGAGAACTATGGCTACACCTTC.

The chain links TRBV2 to TRBJ1-4; no clear D. Trimming left V 1 base short and J 2 bases short, with 5 bases between. Looked up from germline, CDR1 is SNHLY and CDR2 is FYNNEI. The CDR3 length is 14 residues. CDR3 sequence (DNA): TGTGCCAGCAGTGAAGGGCCCACTAATGAAAAACTGTTTTTT. Amino acids: CASSEGPTNEKLFF.

V is TRBV6-2 or TRBV6-3 and J is TRBJ1-5; tentatively, D is TRBD1 (6 bases). CDR3 size: 17 residues. The ends were cut back, 2 bases at V and 2 bases at J, with 16 bases in the middle. The germline V gene has CDR1 MNHEY and CDR2 SVGEGT. In nucleotides, the CDR3 is TGTGCCAGCAGTTACCGGGGGGCAGGCGTTCGCAATCAGCCCCAGCATTTT. Translating it yields CASSYRGAGVRNQPQHF.

This clone was seen just once. This CDR3 is CASSIGAGYTEAFF. CDR3 DNA sequence: TGTGCCAGTAGTATAGGGGCAGGGTACACTGAAGCTTTCTTT. J is TRBJ1-1 and V is TRBV19; a weak D match, TRBD1 (5 bases). CDR1 LNHDA and CDR2 SQIVND come from the germline V gene (reference sequence). CDR3 length: 14 amino acids. Trimming left V 1 base short and J 3 bases short, with 9 bases between.

V gene TRBV2 combines with J gene TRBJ1-5; 7 bases align to TRBD1. V trimming: 1 base; J trimming: 3 bases; junction bases outside the gene matches: 3. Germline V gene data show CDR1 as SNHLY and CDR2 as FYNNEI. CDR3 size: 15 residues. CDR3 amino acids: CASSEEGATNQPQHF. CDR3 coding DNA: TGTGCCAGCAGTGAAGAGGGGGCTACCAATCAGCCCCAGCATTTT.

This chain links TRBV6-5 with TRBJ1-2, with D possibly matching TRBD1 (6 bases). Germline V gene sequence: CDR1 MNHEY, CDR2 SVGAGI. V was cut by 3 bases and J by 6 bases, with 11 bases left in between. The CDR3 length is 13 residues. This CDR3 is CASSYTGKDGYTF. The CDR3 DNA reads TGTGCCAGCAGTTATACAGGGAAAGATGGCTACACCTTC.

V is TRBV19 and J is TRBJ2-3; 15 bases are shared with TRBD2. The germline CDR1 and CDR2 sequences are LNHDA and SQIVND (reference sequence). The CDR3 runs to 16 residues. Trimming removed 3 bases from V and 7 bases from J; junction bases left unmatched: 5. The CDR3 sequence: CASSIPGLAGGNTQYF. In DNA form, the CDR3 reads TGTGCCAGTAGTATTCCGGGACTAGCGGGGGGAAATACGCAGTATTTT. Variable domain in full (rest from reference TRBV19 and TRBJ2-3): DGGITQSPKYLFRKEGQNVTLSCEQNLNHDAMYWYRQDPGQGLRLIYYSQIVNDFQKGDIAEGYSVSREKKESFPLTVTSAQKNPTAFYLCASSIPGLAGGNTQYFGPGTRLTVL.

CDR3 coding DNA: TGTGCCAGCAGCTCCGTGAGTGGGAGTTGGGGCTACGAGCAGTACTTC. The encoded protein is CASSSVSGSWGYEQYF. This chain joins TRBV25-1 and TRBJ2-7; D perhaps matches TRBD2 (5 bases). This CDR3 comprises 16 residues. The germline V gene encodes CDR1 MGHDK and CDR2 SYGVNS. V lost 6 bases, J lost 3 bases, and 21 bases lay in between.

The genes are TRBV7-2 and TRBJ1-4, with D possibly matching TRBD1 (5 bases). The V gene lost 2 bases and the J gene lost 8 bases, with 18 bases spanning the gap. Germline CDR1 SGHTA, CDR2 FQGNSA. The CDR3 is made up of 16 amino acids. As DNA, the CDR3 is TGTGCCAGCAGCTTAACTCGGCAGGGTCCTCAGGAAAAACTGTTTTTT. Amino acid sequence: CASSLTRQGPQEKLFF.

This chain connects TRBV11-2 to TRBJ1-1; D may be TRBD1 (6 bases). The length of the CDR3 is 14 residues. V was pared by 5 bases and J by 7 bases, with 17 bases between. Germline V gene data show CDR1 as SGHAT and CDR2 as FQNNGV. Here the CDR3 DNA reads TGTGCCAGCAGCCAGGACAGACTTTCCGGTGAAGCTTTCTTT. The encoded protein is CASSQDRLSGEAFF.

The CDR3 is CASSLSADRGETQYF. CDR3 bases: TGTGCCAGCAGCTTGTCAGCGGACAGGGGGGAGACCCAGTACTTC. The chain uses TRBV5-4 and TRBJ2-5, with 10 bases lining up with TRBD1. The CDR3 length is 15 residues. Germline CDR1 reads SGHNT; CDR2 reads YYREEE (reference sequence). J was trimmed by 5 bases and V by 1 base; bases with no gene match: 5.

The genes are TRBV2 and TRBJ1-5; D possibly corresponds to TRBD1 (6 bases). Germline assignment: CDR1 SNHLY and CDR2 FYNNEI. Deletions cut 6 bases from V and 4 bases from J, with 10 bases between. There are 13 residues in the CDR3. The CDR3 sequence: CASRQGQNQPQHF. Here the CDR3 DNA reads TGTGCCAGCAGACAGGGTCAAAATCAGCCCCAGCATTTT.

The chain uses TRBV7-8 and TRBJ2-3, with TRBD2 identical over 10 bases. The germline gives CDR1 SGHVS, CDR2 FQNEAQ. CDR3 length equals 15 residues. Trimming cost V 5 bases and J 5 bases; bases outside gene matches: 7. CDR3 DNA: TGTGCCAGCAGCCGAGCGGGGGGGCAAGTAGATACGCAGTATTTT. It codes for CASSRAGGQVDTQYF.

The chain carries TRBV7-2 and TRBJ2-5; 12 positions match TRBD1. Germline V lookup: CDR1 SGHTA, CDR2 FQGNSA. This CDR3 region has 16 residues. With V trimmed by 1 base and J by 6 bases, 6 bases remained unmatched. CDR3: CASSLDGTGGGKTQYF. CDR3 bases: TGTGCCAGCAGCTTAGACGGGACAGGGGGCGGGAAGACCCAGTACTTC.

This clone was found once. The chain couples TRBV2 to TRBJ1-1, with D possibly matching TRBD1 (6 bases). Trimming removed 5 bases at V and 5 bases at J, with 9 bases between. The CDR3 sequence is 12 residues long. Germline values: CDR1 SNHLY, CDR2 FYNNEI. The CDR3, as DNA: TGTGCCAGCAGTCCAGGGGTAACTGAAGCTTTCTTT. It yields the protein CASSPGVTEAFF.

The CDR3 sequence is CASSSDRRNQPQHF. The CDR3, as DNA: TGTGCCAGCTCAAGTGACAGGCGTAATCAGCCCCAGCATTTT. The genes are TRBV18 and TRBJ1-5, with a possible D match to TRBD1 (6 bases). The CDR3 has 14 amino acids. Germline CDR1 is KGHSH and CDR2 is LQKENI. V was pared by 5 bases and J by 4 bases, with 12 bases between.

The V gene is TRBV10-3, the J gene TRBJ1-3; TRBD1 is a possible D gene (5 bases). This CDR3 spans 15 amino acids. CDR1 is ENHRY and CDR2 is SYGVKD in the germline V gene. The V gene lost 3 bases and the J gene lost 2 bases, with 11 bases spanning the gap. CDR3 nucleotide sequence: TGTGCCATCAGTGAATGGGGGGTCCCTGGAAACACCATATATTTT. This codes for CAISEWGVPGNTIYF.

V and J are TRBV15 and TRBJ1-5, with TRBD1 matching over 11 bases. The CDR3 covers 15 residues. The trim removed 1 base at V and 6 bases at J, leaving 2 bases unmatched. Germline CDR1 is LNHNV and CDR2 is YYDKDF (reference sequence). The CDR3 DNA reads as TGTGCCACCAGCAGAGCGGGGACAGGGGGTCAGCCCCAGCATTTT. It codes for CATSRAGTGGQPQHF.

The chain recombines TRBV13 with TRBJ1-6; 9 bases align to TRBD1. This CDR3 comprises 16 residues. Germline V gene data show CDR1 as PRHDT and CDR2 as FYEKMQ (reference sequence). Trimming at V came to 1 base and at J to 7 bases, leaving 5 bases not matched to a gene. The CDR3 sequence is CASSLVWTGVNSPLHF. CDR3 nucleotides: TGTGCCAGCAGCTTAGTGTGGACAGGGGTAAATTCACCCCTCCACTTT.

The chain links TRBV18 to TRBJ1-1; 8 bases map to TRBD1. Germline V gene data show CDR1 as KGHSH and CDR2 as LQKENI. There are 17 residues in the CDR3. Germline trimming cut 1 base from V and 0 bases from J; bases unmatched to any gene: 7. The CDR3 bases are TGTGCCAGCTCACCACGGGCAGGGGGCTATATGAACACTGAAGCTTTCTTT. Amino acids: CASSPRAGGYMNTEAFF.

V usage is TRBV6-4 and J usage is TRBJ2-3, with D possibly being TRBD1 (7 bases). The CDR3 runs to 15 residues. Trimming took 5 bases from V and 3 from J, leaving 15 bases between them. CDR1 is MRHNA and CDR2 is SNTAGT in the germline V gene. DNA of the CDR3: TGTGCCAGCAGTTACCGACAGGGAGGAACAGATACGCAGTATTTT. It codes for CASSYRQGGTDTQYF.

This clone appeared a single time. The chain carries TRBV11-3 and TRBJ1-2, with 9 bases lining up with TRBD1. The CDR3 has 17 amino acids. From germline, CDR1 is SGHNT and CDR2 YENEEA. The J segment lost 5 bases and the V segment lost 1 base, leaving 11 bases of the junction unmatched. In DNA form, the CDR3 reads TGTGCCAGCAGCTTAGTGTCGGACAGGGGATCTCTTTATGGCTACACCTTC. It codes for CASSLVSDRGSLYGYTF.

The gene calls are TRBV3-1 (or the pseudogene TRBV3-2) and TRBJ2-1, with 7 nucleotides matching TRBD2. V was pared by 5 bases and J by 3 bases, with 4 bases of the junction left unmatched. CDR3 size: 14 residues. Per the germline V gene, CDR1 is LGHDT and CDR2 is YNNKEL (reference sequence). CDR3 region: CASSLSGVYNEQFF. CDR3 coding DNA: TGTGCCAGCAGCTTAAGCGGGGTCTACAATGAGCAGTTCTTC.

This chain links TRBV27 with TRBJ1-5, with D perhaps TRBD1 (5 bases). V was clipped by 0 bases and J by 4 bases, with 7 bases between them. The germline CDR1 and CDR2 sequences are MNHEY and SMNVEV (reference sequence). This CDR3 is built from 14 residues. The CDR3 DNA reads TGTGCCAGCAGTTTATCGCAGGGAAATCAGCCCCAGCATTTT. This codes for CASSLSQGNQPQHF.